The rows below give T cell receptor beta chains drawn from one sample of a study of cytomegalovirus exposure and HLA in healthy donors. The method was immunoSEQ multiplex PCR; TCRdb's version includes in-frame clones alone and lacks a portion of them. The sample lists over 130,000 clones, about four fifths occurring once. Sample: PBMCs. These receptor sequences come from a male donor in good health and CMV-seronegative. Both conserved end residues are part of each CDR3. D genes are given only for firm matches. Clone size is not always given. Where it is, it says once, few, many or a class for expanded clones.

>TRBV6-5|TRBD2|few|TRBJ2-1
TGTGCCAGCGAAGCGGGAGTTGGGAATGAGCAGTTCTTC
CASEAGVGNEQFF
>TRBV5-1|.|.|TRBJ2-2
TGCGCCAGCAGCGCTACTAGAGCGAACACCGGGGAGCTGTTTTTT
CASSATRANTGELFF
>TRBV15|.|.|TRBJ1-2
TGTGCCACCAGCAGAGTGGGGGACTGGACGGGGCATGGCTACACCTTC
CATSRVGDWTGHGYTF
>TRBV5-6|TRBD1|.|TRBJ1-2
TGTGCCAGCAGCTCCGACAGGGGTGGCTATGGCTACACCTTC
CASSSDRGGYGYTF
>TRBV29-1|.|.|TRBJ1-1
TGCAGCGTTGATCTGTCTGAAGCTTTCTTT
CSVDLSEAFF
>TRBV10-3|TRBD2|.|TRBJ2-3
TGTGCCATCAGTGGCCAGGGTGCTAGCGGGAGGAAGGATACGCAGTATTTT
CAISGQGASGRKDTQYF
>TRBV6-5|TRBD2|.|TRBJ2-1
TGTGCCAGCAGTTACCGGGAGGGCCGGAATGAGCAGTTCTTC
CASSYREGRNEQFF
>TRBV19|.|.|TRBJ1-5
TGTGCCAGTAGTATAGACTCCCGGAGTCAGCCCCAGCATTTT
CASSIDSRSQPQHF
>TRBV11-3|TRBD1|.|TRBJ2-7
TGTGCCAGCAGCCTAGGAACAGGGGGTTTCGACGAGCAGTACTTC
CASSLGTGGFDEQYF
>TRBV15|.|.|TRBJ1-4
TGTGCCACCAGCGCACTACAGGTGGCAGCTAATGAAAAACTGTTTTTT
CATSALQVAANEKLFF
>TRBV7-3|TRBD2|.|TRBJ2-3
TGTGCCAGCAGCTTAAATGGCGGGAGGGCCGGTACGCAGTATTTT
CASSLNGGRAGTQYF
>TRBV5-5|.|once|TRBJ1-1
TGTGCCAGCAGCTTCCTTAACATTGTCGTCACTGAAGCTTTCTTT
CASSFLNIVVTEAFF
>TRBV7-8|TRBD2|.|TRBJ2-1
TGTGCCAGCAGCTTCGGACTAGCGGGACGCAATGAGCAGTTCTTC
CASSFGLAGRNEQFF
>TRBV5-1|TRBD1|.|TRBJ2-7
TGCGCCAGCAGCTTTGGTGTGGGACAGGGTTTGGAGCAGTACTTC
CASSFGVGQGLEQYF
>TRBV14|TRBD1|.|TRBJ2-7
TGTGCCAGCAGAGGACAGGGAAACTGCGAGCAGTACTTC
CASRGQGNCEQYF
>TRBV7-2|TRBD2|.|TRBJ2-7
TGTGCCAGCAGCTTAAAAGCCGTCTGGCGGGAGGCGGACTACGAGCAGTACTTC
CASSLKAVWREADYEQYF
>TRBV7-2|.|few|TRBJ2-7
TGTGCCAGCAGCGCACTTAGCTCCTACGAGCAGTACTTC
CASSALSSYEQYF
>TRBV9|TRBD2|.|TRBJ2-5
TGTGCCAGCAGCGCCTTTCTAGCGGGAGTGGAGACCCAGTACTTC
CASSAFLAGVETQYF
>TRBV5-1|TRBD1|.|TRBJ2-7
TGCGCCAGTCATAACGACGGACAGGGTTTCTACGAGCAGTACTTC
CASHNDGQGFYEQYF
>TRBV5-1|.|.|TRBJ2-2
TGCGCCAGCAGTTGGAGCGGAGATAACACCGGGGAGCTGTTTTTT
CASSWSGDNTGELFF
>TRBV30|.|once|TRBJ2-7
TGTGCCTGGAGGACAGATTTTCTCTACGAGCAGTACTTC
CAWRTDFLYEQYF
>TRBV7-2|.|.|TRBJ2-3
TGTGCCAGCAGCTGGGAGCGGGTAGCAGATACGCAGTATTTT
CASSWERVADTQYF
>TRBV19|TRBD2|.|TRBJ2-1
TGTGCCAGCCTAGCGGGAGGTAGTAATGAGCAGTTCTTC
CASLAGGSNEQFF
>TRBV30|.|.|TRBJ2-3
TGTGCCTGGAGTGTAAGGCTTAGGGGAGATACGCAGTATTTT
CAWSVRLRGDTQYF
>TRBV2|TRBD1|.|TRBJ1-1
TGTGCCAGCAGAGGGGACAGGCTCTTGAACACTGAAGCTTTCTTT
CASRGDRLLNTEAFF
>TRBV11-2|.|once|TRBJ2-5
TGTGCCAGCAGCTTAGGTCGGCAAGAGACCCAGTACTTC
CASSLGRQETQYF
>TRBV9|.|.|TRBJ2-3
TGTGCCAGCAGCTCCGGACTTGACACAGATACGCAGTATTTT
CASSSGLDTDTQYF
>TRBV2|.|.|TRBJ2-5
TGTGCCAGCGTCCGAATGGCTGGGTTAGGAGAAGAGACCCAGTACTTC
CASVRMAGLGEETQYF
>TRBV7-9|.|.|TRBJ1-1
TGTGCCAGCAGCTTAGTGGACAGACCTAACACTGAAGCTTTCTTT
CASSLVDRPNTEAFF
>TRBV5-6|.|.|TRBJ1-1
TGTGCCAGCAGCTTGGCCGTCGCTGGGGGGACTGAAGCTTTCTTT
CASSLAVAGGTEAFF
>TRBV28|TRBD1|.|TRBJ2-4
TGTGCCAGCAGTGCCGACAGGGAGATAAACATTCAGTACTTC
CASSADREINIQYF
>TRBV10-3|.|.|TRBJ2-1
TGTGCCATCAGTGAGGCACATGGGGAGAATGAGCAGTTCTTC
CAISEAHGENEQFF
>TRBV7-2|TRBD1|.|TRBJ2-7
TGTGCCAGCAGCTTAGGGGGGGGACAGGGAGCCTACGAGCAGTACTTC
CASSLGGGQGAYEQYF
>TRBV7-2|.|once|TRBJ1-5
TGTGCCAGCAGCACCGGGATCCAGGGGCAGCCCCAGCATTTT
CASSTGIQGQPQHF
>TRBV5-4|TRBD2|few|TRBJ2-7
TGTGCCAGCAGCTCCGGGACTAGCGGGACATACGAGCAGTACTTC
CASSSGTSGTYEQYF
>TRBV19|TRBD2|.|TRBJ2-1
TGTGCCAGTAGTACCTCGGGACTAGCGGAAGCCCCGTGGGAGCAGTTCTTC
CASSTSGLAEAPWEQFF
>TRBV11-2|TRBD1|.|TRBJ2-7
TGTGCCAGCAGCTTAGGCCCCGGGACAGGGACATACGAGCAGTACTTC
CASSLGPGTGTYEQYF